This T cell receptor beta chain was retrieved from a study of blood T cell repertoires in COVID-19. Study summary: COVID-19 samples collected from the United States, Italy and Spain covered acute and convalescent phases. The cDNA or gDNA used as material had been derived from T cells, B-cell-depleted T cells, or PBMCs.

A few counts support this clone. V lost 0 bases and J lost 4; bases outside the gene matches: 4. Germline CDR1 reads MNHNY; CDR2 reads SVGAGI (reference sequence). CDR3 length equals 15 residues. In the source study's methods: Amplifying reference gene primers gave estimates of nucleated cell counts. Some clones are missing from TCRdb's copy, which holds only in-frame ones; the method was immunoSEQ multiplex PCR. V and J calls and clone size follow that table, whereas D and trimming were derived from the DNA. Found here are approximately 180,000 clones, around 80% of them singletons; the top ten hold 8% to 9.5%.

The chain couples TRBV6-6 to TRBJ1-2; 8 bases map to TRBD1. The sequence was collected from a woman in her 70s with acute or convalescent COVID-19. The sample was peripheral blood. The CDR3 sequence: CASSYSAGGTYGYTF. The CDR3 DNA reads as TGTGCCAGCAGTTACTCGGCAGGGGGCACCTATGGCTACACCTTC.